The clone carrying this TCR beta chain came up a few times. The source of the sample is a study of patients and donors after allogeneic stem cell transplantation. This CDR3 comprises 19 residues. TCRdb reprocessed the RT-PCR reads with MiXCR, giving one entry per CDR3 protein. The sample has roughly 940,000 distinct CDR3 sequences, under 20% seen once. This TCR came from a human donor who was either an allogeneic HSCT recipient or a stem cell or donor lymphocyte infusion donor (not recorded which). It is not recorded whose cells these are; they may come from a transplant donor. This chain joins TRBV12-1 and TRBJ2-1; the table gives TRBD2 as D, unverified against the DNA. TRBV12-1 is shown as a pseudogene. Sample: blood, either unsorted or a sorted T cell fraction (not recorded which). DNA for the CDR3: TGTGCCAGCAGCTTTCGCTCCTCTAACGGGGAGGGTTCCTACAATGAGCAGTTCTTC. The encoded protein is CASSFRSSNGEGSYNEQFF.